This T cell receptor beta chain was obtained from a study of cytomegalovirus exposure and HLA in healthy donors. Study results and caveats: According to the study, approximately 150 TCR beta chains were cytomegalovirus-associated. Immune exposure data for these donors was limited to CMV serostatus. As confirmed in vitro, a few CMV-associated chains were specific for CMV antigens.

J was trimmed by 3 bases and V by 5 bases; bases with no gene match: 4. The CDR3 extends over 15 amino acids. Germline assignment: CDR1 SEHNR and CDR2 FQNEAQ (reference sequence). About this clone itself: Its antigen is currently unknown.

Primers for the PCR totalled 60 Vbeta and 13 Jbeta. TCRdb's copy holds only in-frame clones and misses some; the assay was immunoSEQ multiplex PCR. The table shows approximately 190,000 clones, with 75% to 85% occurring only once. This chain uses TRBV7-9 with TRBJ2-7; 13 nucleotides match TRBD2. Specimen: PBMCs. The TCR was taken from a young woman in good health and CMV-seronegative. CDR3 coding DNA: TGTGCCAGCAGCCGGACTAGCGGGAGTTACTACGAGCAGTACTTC. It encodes CASSRTSGSYYEQYF.